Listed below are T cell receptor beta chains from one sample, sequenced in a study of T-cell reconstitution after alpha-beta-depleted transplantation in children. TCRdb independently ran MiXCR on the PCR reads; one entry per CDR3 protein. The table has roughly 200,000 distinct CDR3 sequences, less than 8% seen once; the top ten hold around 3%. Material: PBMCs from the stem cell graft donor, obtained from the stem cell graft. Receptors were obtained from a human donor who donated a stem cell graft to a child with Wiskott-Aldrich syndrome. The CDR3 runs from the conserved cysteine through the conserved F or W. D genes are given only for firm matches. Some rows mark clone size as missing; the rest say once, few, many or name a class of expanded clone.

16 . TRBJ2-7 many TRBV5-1 CASSLGRLTNFYEQYF TGCGCCAGCAGCTTGGGGAGACTGACTAATTTCTACGAGCAGTACTTC
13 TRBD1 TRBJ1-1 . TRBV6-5 CASSWDRETEAFF TGTGCCAGCAGCTGGGACAGGGAGACTGAAGCTTTCTTT
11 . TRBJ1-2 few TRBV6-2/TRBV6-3 CASSTGPGYTF TGTGCCAGCAGTACAGGACCTGGCTACACCTTC
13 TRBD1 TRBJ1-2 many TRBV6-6 CASSYPGGGGYTF TGTGCCAGCAGTTACCCAGGGGGCGGAGGCTACACCTTC
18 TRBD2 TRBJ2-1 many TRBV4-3 CASPVGLAGVKEANEQFF TGCGCCAGTCCCGTGGGACTAGCGGGAGTCAAGGAGGCGAATGAGCAGTTCTTC
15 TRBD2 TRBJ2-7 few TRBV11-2 CASSDGLAGGREQYF TGTGCCAGCAGCGATGGTCTAGCGGGAGGAAGGGAGCAGTACTTC
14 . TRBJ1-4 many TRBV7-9 CASSRGRTNEKLFF TGTGCCAGCAGCCGGGGGAGGACTAATGAAAAACTGTTTTTT
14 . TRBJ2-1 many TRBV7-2 CASSLVTGNNEQFF TGTGCCAGCAGCTTAGTAACAGGGAACAATGAGCAGTTCTTC
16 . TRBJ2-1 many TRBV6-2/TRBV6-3 CASSYSGRTPTDEQFF TGTGCCAGCAGTTACTCTGGAAGGACTCCCACAGATGAGCAGTTCTTC
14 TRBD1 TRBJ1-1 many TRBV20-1 CSAGQGASNTEAFF TGCAGTGCCGGACAGGGGGCTTCGAACACTGAAGCTTTCTTT
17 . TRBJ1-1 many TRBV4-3 CASSQGGGEGRNTEAFF TGCGCCAGCAGCCAAGGGGGCGGGGAGGGACGGAACACTGAAGCTTTCTTT
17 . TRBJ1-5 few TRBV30 CAWSVLGGTRSNQPQHF TGTGCCTGGAGTGTACTTGGGGGGACCAGAAGTAATCAGCCCCAGCATTTT
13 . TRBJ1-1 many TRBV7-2 CASSFEVNTEAFF TGTGCCAGCAGCTTTGAAGTGAACACTGAAGCTTTCTTT
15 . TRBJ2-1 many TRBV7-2 CASSSPGLSYNEQFF TGTGCCAGCAGCTCGCCCGGACTCTCATACAATGAGCAGTTCTTC
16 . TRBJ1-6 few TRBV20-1 CSASQGFGSYNSPLHF TGCAGTGCTTCACAGGGTTTTGGCTCCTATAATTCACCCCTCCACTTT
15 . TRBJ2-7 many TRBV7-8 CASSLEPSAYYEQYF TGTGCCAGCAGCTTAGAGCCTAGCGCTTACTACGAGCAGTACTTC
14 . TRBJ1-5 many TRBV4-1 CASRYTGSSQPQHF TGCGCCAGCAGGTATACAGGGTCCAGTCAGCCCCAGCATTTT
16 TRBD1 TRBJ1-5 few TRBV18 CASSQAGGLSNQPQHF TGTGCCAGCTCACAGGCAGGGGGCCTCAGTAATCAGCCCCAGCATTTT
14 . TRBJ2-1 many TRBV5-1 CASSSGDRASEQFF TGCGCCAGCAGCTCGGGAGACAGGGCCAGTGAGCAGTTCTTC
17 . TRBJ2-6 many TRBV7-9 CASSLRDGRTGANVLTF TGTGCCAGCAGCCTCCGGGATGGACGGACTGGGGCCAACGTCCTGACTTTC
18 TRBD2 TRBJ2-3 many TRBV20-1 CSARGFLGIAGGLDTQYF TGCAGTGCTAGGGGTTTTTTGGGTATAGCGGGGGGGCTTGATACGCAGTATTTT
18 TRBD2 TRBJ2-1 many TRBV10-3 CAISAGTSGSNVLWEQFF TGTGCCATCAGTGCCGGGACTAGCGGGAGTAACGTCTTGTGGGAGCAGTTCTTC
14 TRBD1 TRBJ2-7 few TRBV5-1 CASSQDRRTYEQYF TGCGCCAGCAGCCAGGACAGGAGGACCTACGAGCAGTACTTC
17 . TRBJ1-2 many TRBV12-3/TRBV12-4 CASSFTPSALGSYGYTF TGTGCCAGCAGTTTCACCCCATCGGCCCTCGGAAGCTATGGCTACACCTTC
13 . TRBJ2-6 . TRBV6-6 CASSYGEPNVLTF TGTGCCAGCAGTTATGGGGAGCCCAACGTCCTGACTTTC
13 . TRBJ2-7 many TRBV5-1 CASMGRERYEQYF TGCGCCAGCATGGGCCGAGAACGCTACGAGCAGTACTTC
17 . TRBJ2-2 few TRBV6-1 CASSRGSSQKNTGELFF TGTGCCAGCAGCCGGGGTAGCTCTCAAAAAAACACCGGGGAGCTGTTTTTT
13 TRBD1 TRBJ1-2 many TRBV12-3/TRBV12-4 CASSSGTDYGYTF TGTGCCAGCAGTTCCGGGACAGACTATGGCTACACCTTC
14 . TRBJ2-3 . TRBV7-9 CASSFRGSTDTQYF TGTGCCAGCAGCTTTAGGGGAAGCACAGATACGCAGTATTTT
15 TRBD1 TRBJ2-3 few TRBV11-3 CASSFHRGQADTQYF TGTGCCAGCAGCTTCCACAGGGGGCAGGCAGATACGCAGTATTTT
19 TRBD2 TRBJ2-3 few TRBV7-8 CASSLALVAGGPATDTQYF TGTGCCAGCAGCTTAGCCTTAGTAGCGGGAGGGCCGGCCACAGATACGCAGTATTTT
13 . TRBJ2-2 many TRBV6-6 CASSKELTGELFF TGTGCCAGCAGCAAAGAGTTGACCGGGGAGCTGTTTTTT
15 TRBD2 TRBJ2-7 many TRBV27 CASSHSTSGIEEQYF TGTGCCAGCAGCCATTCGACTAGCGGGATAGAGGAGCAGTACTTC
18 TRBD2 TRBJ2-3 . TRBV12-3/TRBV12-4 CASSPGTSGPNNPDTQYF TGTGCCAGCAGCCCCGGGACTAGCGGGCCCAATAATCCCGATACGCAGTATTTT
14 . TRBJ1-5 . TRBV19 CASSGGGWGQPQHF TGTGCCAGTAGTGGCGGCGGTTGGGGACAGCCCCAGCATTTT
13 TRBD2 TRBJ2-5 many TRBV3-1 CASSPSGLETQYF TGTGCCAGCAGCCCTAGCGGTTTGGAGACCCAGTACTTC